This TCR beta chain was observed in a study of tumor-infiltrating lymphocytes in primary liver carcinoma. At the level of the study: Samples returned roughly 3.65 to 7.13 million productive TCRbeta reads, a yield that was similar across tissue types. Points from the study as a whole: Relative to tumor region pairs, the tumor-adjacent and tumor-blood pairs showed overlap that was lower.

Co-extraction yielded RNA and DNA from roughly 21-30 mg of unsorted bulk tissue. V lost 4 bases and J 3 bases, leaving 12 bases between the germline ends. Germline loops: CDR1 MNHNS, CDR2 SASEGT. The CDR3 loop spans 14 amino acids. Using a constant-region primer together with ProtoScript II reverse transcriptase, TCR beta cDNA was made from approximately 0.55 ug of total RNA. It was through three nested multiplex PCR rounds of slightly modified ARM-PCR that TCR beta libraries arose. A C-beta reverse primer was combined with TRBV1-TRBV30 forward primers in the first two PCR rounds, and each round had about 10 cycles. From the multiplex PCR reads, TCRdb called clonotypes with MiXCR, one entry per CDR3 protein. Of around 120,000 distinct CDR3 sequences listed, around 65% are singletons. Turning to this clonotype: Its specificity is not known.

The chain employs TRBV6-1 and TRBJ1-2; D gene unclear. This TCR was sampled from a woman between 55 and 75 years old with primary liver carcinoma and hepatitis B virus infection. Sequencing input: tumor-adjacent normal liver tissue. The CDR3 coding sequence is TGTGCCAGCAGTGGAGGTTCCGAACACTATGGCTACACCTTC. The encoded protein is CASSGGSEHYGYTF.